Below are 4 T cell receptor beta chains sequenced from a single sample in a study of cytomegalovirus exposure and HLA in healthy donors (dated by TCRdb to the late 2010s). The library was generated by the immunoSEQ multiplex PCR assay. The multiplex PCR relied on a mix of 60 forward primers for TCR Vbeta segments and 13 reverse primers for TCR Jbeta segments. In TCRdb, the immuneACCESS table is reduced to in-frame sequences with V and J assigned. These tables do not hold every clone; where another copy was compared, an unresolved V gene accounts for under half, and the others remain unexplained. This sample gives 120,000 to 150,000 clones in total; roughly 62% of them show up just once. Together, the top ten hold around 4.2% of the sample. Material: PBMCs. The receptors were sampled from a man in his fifties or sixties in good health and CMV-seronegative.

This chain links TRBV10-1 with TRBJ2-3; 7 positions agree with TRBD2. V was pared by 0 bases and J by 3 bases, with 3 bases of the junction left unmatched. Germline V gene lookup returns CDR1 WNHNN and CDR2 SYGVQD (reference sequence). The CDR3 runs 15 residues. CDR3 nucleotide sequence: TGCGCCAGCAGTGAGTCGATCGGGGGGACAGATACGCAGTATTTT. It codes for CASSESIGGTDTQYF.

The chain couples TRBV29-1 to TRBJ1-1; weak D call: TRBD1 (5 bases). CDR3 size: 14 residues. Germline CDR1 SQVTM, CDR2 ANQGSEA. Trimming cost V 8 bases and J 1 base, with 17 bases left between them. The CDR3 region is CSFRPGIGNTEAFF. In DNA form, the CDR3 reads TGCAGCTTCCGGCCAGGGATTGGGAACACTGAAGCTTTCTTT.

This chain links TRBV5-1 with TRBJ2-7; D not certain. Germline lookup yields CDR1 SGHRS and CDR2 YFSETQ. This CDR3 contains 17 residues. With 2 bases removed from V and 0 bases from J, the gap between germline ends came to 18 bases. This CDR3 reads CASSLHKTPGSSYEQYF. Written as DNA, the CDR3 is TGCGCCAGCAGCTTACATAAAACCCCAGGAAGCTCCTACGAGCAGTACTTC. Full variable domain (remainder filled in from reference TRBV5-1 and TRBJ2-7): KAGVTQTPRYLIKTRGQQVTLSCSPISGHRSVSWYQQTPGQGLQFLFEYFSETQRNKGNFPGRFSGRQFSNSRSEMNVSTLELGDSALYLCASSLHKTPGSSYEQYFGPGTRLTVT.

This clone was picked up a small number of times. The rearrangement uses TRBV5-1 and TRBJ1-5; D possibly corresponds to TRBD1 (5 bases). The V and J ends lost 2 bases and 0 bases respectively, with 12 bases between them. The CDR3 totals 16 residues. CDR1 is SGHRS, CDR2 YFSETQ, per germline. CDR3 in amino acids: CASSFGIGGSNQPQHF. The CDR3 nucleotides are TGCGCCAGCAGCTTTGGAATCGGGGGTAGCAATCAGCCCCAGCATTTT. The full variable domain, with the rest looked up from reference TRBV5-1 and TRBJ1-5, is KAGVTQTPRYLIKTRGQQVTLSCSPISGHRSVSWYQQTPGQGLQFLFEYFSETQRNKGNFPGRFSGRQFSNSRSEMNVSTLELGDSALYLCASSFGIGGSNQPQHFGDGTRLSIL.